This T cell receptor beta chain is from a study of T cells after somatic rescue of genetic block (dated by TCRdb to the early 2020s). Background on the whole study: The study assessed how robust, over the long term, a T-cell system was when the system had developed through somatic rescue of a genetic block in T-cell development.

To prepare the library, the immunoSEQ multiplex PCR assay was applied. In its TCRdb copy, this immuneACCESS table keeps in-frame sequences only and misses some clones. Where compared with another copy, unresolved V genes explain less than half of these, and the others have no known cause. This sample comprises tens of thousands of clones, about 96% of them detected only once. Jointly, the top ten make up approximately 0.073% of the sample. Remarks on this clone: Its binding antigen is unknown. No much larger clonotype is one base removed from it; base qualities were not supplied.

The cysteine opens and the phenylalanine closes a CDR3 of 11 amino acids. The read is trimmed to its CDR3 DNA, 33 bases read in frame from base 1. Taken from the germline V gene (reference sequence), the CDR1 and CDR2 loops are DFQATT and SNEGSKA. The junction carries 6 bases between V and J, which are trimmed by 6 bases and 1 base respectively. Sequences were obtained from peripheral blood mononuclear cells (PBMCs). The rearrangement joined TRBV20-1 to TRBJ1-1; no D gene call is confident. The receptor was derived from a child younger than two. This receptor carries the CDR3 CSATQNTEAFF. The nucleotides are TGCAGTGCGACCCAGAACACTGAAGCTTTCTTT.